Included here is one T cell receptor beta chain sequence, with context. Its recognized antigen is unknown. No much larger clone is present one base from it, and per-base qualities are unavailable. TCRbeta CDR3 regions were amplified from genomic DNA using the immunoSEQ Assay, a bias-controlled multiplex PCR. As for how the authors treated the data: Nucleated cell counts per sample were estimated from amplification of reference gene primers within the assay. To quantify the absolute abundance of each unique TCRbeta CDR3 rearrangement, sequence reads were collapsed and filtered. For each sample, productive Simpson clonality was calculated by taking the square root of Simpson's diversity index across productive rearrangements. The immuneACCESS repertoire file appears here via TCRdb, limited to in-frame rearrangements. These files lack a portion of the clones; in checked studies, under half of the deficit traces to unresolved V genes, and the cause of the others is not known. V, J and clone size derive from that table, while D and trimming were established from the DNA sequence. In all, the sample holds 56,000 or so clones, and around 90% of those were seen once. Under 7.5% of the sample goes to the ten largest clones.

The data were obtained in a study of blood T cell repertoires in COVID-19 (dated by TCRdb to the early 2020s). For context, the study as a whole: The collaborator samples originated in the United States, Italy and Spain and spanned the acute and convalescent phases of COVID-19. The material from the prospective study consisted of cDNA or gDNA derived from T cells, B-cell-depleted T cells, or PBMCs. Subjects who had been exposed to COVID-19, were actively infected with it, or had recovered from it provided the deeply sampled blood TCRbeta repertoires that made up the dataset. The repertoires were released in a freely available public database intended as a resource for research on the immune response to SARS-CoV-2. The samples were drawn from the first 160 participants of the ongoing ImmuneRACE study and from 1,254 subjects provided by 6 global collaborators. A de-identified subject ID, COVID-19 status, age in years and sex were almost always included in the sample metadata. Where available, HLA class I and class II types were obtained from metadata supplied by the sample provider rather than from assay-based typing. Study-wide findings and limitations: The amount of clinical and demographic metadata varied by source and participant and was provided uncurated.

Deletion took 6 bases off V and 5 bases off J, with a span of 13 bases between the germline ends. The CDR3 covers 13 residues, taking in both the cysteine and the phenylalanine. The entry retains the CDR3 DNA only, 39 bases that are in frame from base 1. Each collaborating institution followed its own protocols to collect whole blood in K2EDTA tubes. For TCRbeta analysis, collaborators shipped samples as frozen whole blood, isolated PBMCs, or DNA extracted from either of those sample types. The sequenced sample consisted of peripheral blood. The chain was built from TRBV12-3 or TRBV12-4 and TRBJ2-5, with a weak D call of TRBD1 (5 bases match). The receptor comes from a man aged 45-60 years with active COVID-19. The CDR3 amino acid sequence is: CASSRAPLETQYF. The sequence in DNA is TGTGCCAGCAGCAGGGCCCCGTTGGAGACCCAGTACTTC.